This paragraph covers one T cell receptor (beta chain) sequence. The target of this receptor is not known. No base-level quality is on record; no much larger clone is a single base apart. The trial excluded patients who had a history of autoimmune disease or were on systemic immunosuppression. Peripheral blood for TCR sequencing was collected from all dose cohorts at baseline, on cycle 4 day 1, and on cycle 7 day 1. The samples were taken from a phase I, first-in-human, multicenter, open-label dose-escalation trial of ivuxolimab. Adults with locally advanced or metastatic melanoma, renal cell, hepatocellular, or head and neck squamous cell carcinoma were enrolled in the trial. Before TCR sequencing, CD4+ and CD8+ T cells were separately sorted from peripheral blood. Genomic DNA was isolated from the sorted cells so that the TCRbeta CDR3 region could be sequenced. The immunoSEQ Assay was used for sequencing of TCRbeta CDR3 regions. TCRdb retrieved this table from immuneACCESS and kept in-frame rearrangements only. Not all clones are present; in checked studies, unresolved V genes account for under half, and no reason is known for the remainder. Within this sample are around 64,000 clones, with approximately 90% of them counted one time only. Roughly 1.3% of the sample lies in the top ten.

This sample was taken from a study of OX40 agonist ivuxolimab in advanced cancers. Looking at the study overall: Ivuxolimab, which targeted the costimulatory receptor OX40 (CD134), was an agonistic, fully human IgG2 monoclonal antibody. Intravenous ivuxolimab was administered to patients every 2 weeks at six dose levels: 0.01, 0.1, 0.3, 1.5, 3 and 10 mg/kg. Of the roughly 51 dose-escalation patients, hepatocellular carcinoma was present in about 20, melanoma in roughly 15, renal cell carcinoma in 9 and head and neck cancer in 9. In the dose-escalation cohort, 82.7% of patients were male, and the mean age was about 55 years, with a range of roughly 20 to 80. Patients were allowed to have had prior anti-PD-1, anti-PD-L1 or anti-CTLA-4 therapy, and approximately 40% of the dose-escalation patients had previously received checkpoint inhibitors. Partial responses were achieved by three dose-escalation patients, of whom one had hepatocellular carcinoma and two had cutaneous melanoma. Peripheral TCRbeta sequencing was intended to test whether TCR sequence diversity was altered and clonal T-cell expansion was caused by ivuxolimab. The monotherapy dose-escalation portion (N = 52 patients) of the phase I ivuxolimab trial is reported in the paper.

Results and caveats for the whole study, not just this receptor: In the 0.1-3.0 mg/kg groups, partial responders had among the lowest normalized peripheral clonal expansion, particularly in CD8+ T cells. Low levels of normalized T-cell clonal expansion were also shown by some nonresponding patients. At doses of 0.1 to 3.0 mg/kg, clonal expansion of both CD4+ and CD8+ blood T cells was observed from baseline to week 6. After ivuxolimab, CD8+ T cells had more expanded clones than CD4+ T cells on average. The antigen specificity of the peripheral T cells that underwent clonal expansion was not determined.

From a lookup of the germline V gene, CDR1 and CDR2 are SGHTA and FQGNSA. The CDR3 covers 18 residues, taking in both the cysteine and the phenylalanine. Solely the CDR3 DNA is kept, with 54 bases framed from the first base. Ends trimmed: V by 0 bases, J by 1 base; bases unmatched to a gene: 12. This receptor chain uses TRBV7-2 and TRBJ2-7, and 7 junctional nucleotides match TRBD2. This clonotype was sampled from an adult with an advanced solid tumor such as melanoma, head and neck, liver or kidney cancer. The starting material was CD4+ or CD8+ T cells sorted from blood, obtained in a trial of the OX40 agonist ivuxolimab. The CDR3 protein sequence reads: CASSLALRLAGNSYEQYF. The base sequence is TGTGCCAGCAGCTTAGCGCTAAGGTTAGCGGGTAATTCCTACGAGCAGTACTTC.